A selection of T cell receptor beta chains follows, all from one sample in a study of blood T cell repertoires in COVID-19. Clones were sequenced by immunoSEQ multiplex PCR, and TCRdb holds only the in-frame ones, with some missing. The sample carries 150,000 to 250,000 clones, 85% to 95% recorded once. The sample was peripheral blood. These receptors all come from a man younger than 40 with COVID-19, enrolled during active disease. CDR3s include the opening cysteine and the closing phenylalanine or tryptophan. D genes are given only for firm matches. Some rows mark clone size as missing; the rest say once, few, many or name a class of expanded clone.

j_call d_call v_call clone_size cdr3_aa cdr3_nt
TRBJ1-5 . TRBV5-5 . CASSLKAYYSNQPQHF TGTGCCAGCAGCTTGAAGGCGTACTATAGCAATCAGCCCCAGCATTTT
TRBJ2-2 TRBD1 TRBV30 . CAWSAGRQGVYTGELFF TGTGCCTGGAGTGCGGGGAGACAGGGGGTATACACCGGGGAGCTGTTTTTT
TRBJ2-7 . TRBV9 . CASSVATRGFEQYF TGTGCCAGCAGCGTAGCTACAAGGGGCTTCGAGCAGTACTTC
TRBJ1-4 . TRBV6-5 . CASSYREGEKLFF TGTGCCAGCAGTTACAGGGAGGGTGAAAAACTGTTTTTT
TRBJ1-2 . TRBV10-1 . CASSETGPYGYTF TGCGCCAGCAGTGAAACAGGTCCCTATGGCTACACCTTC
TRBJ1-6 . TRBV12-3/TRBV12-4 . CASTTGNSPLHF TGTGCCAGCACTACAGGGAATTCACCCCTCCACTTT
TRBJ2-1 . TRBV6-4 . CASSSAGLAYEQFF TGTGCCAGCAGTTCCGCGGGGCTAGCCTATGAGCAGTTCTTC
TRBJ2-5 TRBD1 TRBV6-5 . CASSLDRVRETQYF TGTGCCAGCAGCCTGGACAGGGTGAGAGAGACCCAGTACTTC
TRBJ1-1 . TRBV18 . CASSAAGPRVSEAFF TGTGCCAGCTCAGCAGCGGGACCGAGAGTCAGTGAAGCTTTCTTT
TRBJ1-1 . TRBV4-1 . CASSLEEQGWTEAFF TGCGCCAGCAGCCTTGAGGAACAGGGCTGGACTGAAGCTTTCTTT
TRBJ2-1 TRBD2 TRBV7-9 few CADERGALNNEQFF TGTGCCGACGAGCGGGGGGCTTTGAACAATGAGCAGTTCTTC
TRBJ1-5 . TRBV6-6 . CASSRDILKMPQHF TGTGCCAGCAGTAGGGACATCCTCAAGATGCCCCAGCATTTT
TRBJ2-7 . TRBV10-2 once CASRPLGDEQYF TGCGCCAGCAGGCCCTTAGGAGACGAGCAGTACTTC
TRBJ1-2 . TRBV5-1 . CASSLVPGDRYGYTF TGCGCCAGCAGCTTGGTGCCAGGGGATCGCTATGGCTACACCTTC
TRBJ2-3 TRBD1 TRBV6-5 . CASRSGTGEDTQYF TGTGCCAGCAGGTCCGGGACAGGGGAAGATACGCAGTATTTT
TRBJ1-1 . TRBV12-5 . CASGSQGNTEAFF TGTGCTAGTGGGTCGCAGGGTAACACTGAAGCTTTCTTT
TRBJ2-3 TRBD2 TRBV5-1 once CASSPGLAGGHGPDTQYF TGCGCCAGCAGCCCGGGACTAGCGGGGGGGCATGGGCCAGATACGCAGTATTTT
TRBJ1-1 . TRBV6-5 . CASSRAGTLNTEAFF TGTGCCAGCAGTCGTGCCGGGACACTGAACACTGAAGCTTTCTTT
TRBJ1-1 . TRBV29-1 . CSTRGQVNTEAFF TGCAGCACCAGGGGACAAGTGAACACTGAAGCTTTCTTT
TRBJ2-7 TRBD2 TRBV9 once CASSVSSGTSYEQYF TGTGCCAGCAGCGTATCTAGCGGGACTTCCTACGAGCAGTACTTC
TRBJ1-2 . TRBV28 . CASGDTLYGYTF TGTGCCAGCGGGGACACTCTATATGGCTACACCTTC
TRBJ1-5 . TRBV5-1 . CASSPGLSAQPQHF TGCGCCAGCAGCCCCGGACTATCTGCTCAGCCCCAGCATTTT
TRBJ1-5 . TRBV27 . CASRRTQGSEVGQPQHF TGTGCCAGCAGACGGACACAGGGATCTGAGGTCGGACAGCCCCAGCATTTT
TRBJ1-1 . TRBV7-6 . CASSKNRGTEAFF TGTGCCAGCAGTAAAAACCGGGGGACTGAAGCTTTCTTT
TRBJ1-5 . TRBV19 . CASGQFNQPQHF TGTGCCAGTGGACAGTTCAATCAGCCCCAGCATTTT
TRBJ2-5 . TRBV10-1 . CASSDAETQYF TGCGCCAGCAGTGACGCGGAGACCCAGTACTTC
TRBJ1-3 . TRBV6-5 . CASRGRGGGNTIYF TGTGCCAGCAGGGGTAGGGGTGGTGGAAACACCATATATTTT
TRBJ1-1 . TRBV15 once CATSTSSPRWSPNTEAFF TGTGCCACCAGCACCTCCTCCCCGAGATGGTCTCCGAACACTGAAGCTTTCTTT
TRBJ1-1 . TRBV19 . CASTAGLGQRSMNTEAFF TGTGCCAGTACCGCCGGACTAGGACAGCGAAGTATGAACACTGAAGCTTTCTTT
TRBJ1-6 . TRBV5-1 . CASSLGTSSYNSPLHF TGCGCCAGCAGCTTGGGTACGAGCTCCTATAATTCACCCCTCCACTTT
TRBJ1-2 . TRBV7-9 . CASSSGGVAGYGYTF TGTGCCAGCAGCTCGGGGGGGGTTGCTGGCTATGGCTACACCTTC
TRBJ1-2 TRBD1 TRBV5-1 . CASSLVPRQGVYGYGYTF TGCGCCAGCAGCTTGGTCCCTAGACAGGGGGTGTACGGGTATGGCTACACCTTC
TRBJ2-1 TRBD2 TRBV11-2 few CASSLDGSGGYNEQFF TGTGCCAGCAGCTTAGATGGTAGCGGGGGATACAATGAGCAGTTCTTC
TRBJ2-7 TRBD1 TRBV5-1 . CASSPGQGASYEQYF TGCGCCAGCAGCCCGGGACAGGGGGCCTCCTACGAGCAGTACTTC
TRBJ1-2 . TRBV5-1 . CASSLGPGPARYGYTF TGCGCCAGCAGCTTGGGTCCAGGGCCCGCCCGGTATGGCTACACCTTC
TRBJ1-6 . TRBV3-1/TRBV3-2 . CASSQDMGEESPLHF TGTGCCAGCAGCCAAGATATGGGGGAGGAATCACCCCTCCACTTT
TRBJ1-2 . TRBV3-1/TRBV3-2 . CASTGRGALNGYTF TGTGCCAGCACCGGGAGGGGGGCGTTGAATGGCTACACCTTC
TRBJ1-2 TRBD1 TRBV19 . CASGQGIVGYTF TGTGCCAGCGGACAGGGGATAGTGGGCTACACCTTC
TRBJ1-2 TRBD1 TRBV6-5 . CASSYSGDSNYGYTF TGTGCCAGCAGTTACTCCGGGGACAGTAACTATGGCTACACCTTC
TRBJ1-3 . TRBV19 . CASRQGWSSGNTIYF TGTGCCAGTAGACAGGGATGGAGCTCTGGAAACACCATATATTTT
TRBJ1-2 . TRBV10-3 . CAISESKNSLYGYTF TGTGCCATCAGTGAGTCGAAGAACAGCCTATATGGCTACACCTTC
TRBJ2-5 . TRBV11-3 . CASSLEGETQYF TGTGCCAGCAGCTTAGAGGGCGAGACCCAGTACTTC